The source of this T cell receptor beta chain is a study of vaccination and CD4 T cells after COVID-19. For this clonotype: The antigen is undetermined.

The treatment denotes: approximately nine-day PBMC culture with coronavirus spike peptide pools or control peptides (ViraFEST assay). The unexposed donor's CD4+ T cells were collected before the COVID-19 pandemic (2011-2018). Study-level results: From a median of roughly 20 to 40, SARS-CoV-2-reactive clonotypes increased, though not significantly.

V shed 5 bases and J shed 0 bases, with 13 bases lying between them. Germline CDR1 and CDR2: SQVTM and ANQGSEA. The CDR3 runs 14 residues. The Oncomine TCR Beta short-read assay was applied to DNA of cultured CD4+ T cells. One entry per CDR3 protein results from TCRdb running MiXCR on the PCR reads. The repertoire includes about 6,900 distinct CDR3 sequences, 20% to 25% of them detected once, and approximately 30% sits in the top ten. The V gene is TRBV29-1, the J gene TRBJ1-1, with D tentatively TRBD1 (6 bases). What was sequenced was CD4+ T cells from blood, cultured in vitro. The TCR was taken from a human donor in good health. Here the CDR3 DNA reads TGCAGCGTTAACAGGGCCGTACTGAACACTGAAGCTTTCTTT. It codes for CSVNRAVLNTEAFF.